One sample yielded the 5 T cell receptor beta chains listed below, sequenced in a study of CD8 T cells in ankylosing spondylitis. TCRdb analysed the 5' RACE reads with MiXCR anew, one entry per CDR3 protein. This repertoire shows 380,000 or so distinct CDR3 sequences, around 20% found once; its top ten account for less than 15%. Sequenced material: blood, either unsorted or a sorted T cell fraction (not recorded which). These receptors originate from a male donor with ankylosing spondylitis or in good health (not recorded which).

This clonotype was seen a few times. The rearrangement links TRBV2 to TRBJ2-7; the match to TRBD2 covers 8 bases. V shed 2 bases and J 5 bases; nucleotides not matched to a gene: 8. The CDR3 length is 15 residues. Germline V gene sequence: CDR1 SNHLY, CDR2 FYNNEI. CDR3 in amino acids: CASSERGGNKNEQYF. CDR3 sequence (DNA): TGTGCCAGCAGTGAACGCGGGGGGAACAAGAACGAGCAGTACTTC.

The CDR3 loop reads CASTNPLPEQYF. The CDR3 coding sequence is TGTGCCAGCACCAATCCCTTGCCCGAGCAGTACTTC. The chain carries TRBV2 and TRBJ2-7; D is unresolved. Germline lookup yields CDR1 SNHLY and CDR2 FYNNEI. The CDR3 totals 12 residues. The V and J ends lost 7 bases and 6 bases respectively, with 13 bases between them.

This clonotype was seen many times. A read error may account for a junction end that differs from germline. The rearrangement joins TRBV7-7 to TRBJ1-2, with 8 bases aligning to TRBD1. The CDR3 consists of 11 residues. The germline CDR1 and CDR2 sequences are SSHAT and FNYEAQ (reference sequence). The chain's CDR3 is CASRTGYGYTF. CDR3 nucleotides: TGTGCTAGCAGGACAGGGTATGGCTACACCTTC.

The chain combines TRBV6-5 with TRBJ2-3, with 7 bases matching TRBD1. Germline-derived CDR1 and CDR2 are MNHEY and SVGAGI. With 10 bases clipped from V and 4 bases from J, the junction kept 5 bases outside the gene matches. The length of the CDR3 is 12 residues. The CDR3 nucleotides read TGTGCCACGCGAGGGGGCGCAGATACGCAGTATTTT. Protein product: CATRGGADTQYF.

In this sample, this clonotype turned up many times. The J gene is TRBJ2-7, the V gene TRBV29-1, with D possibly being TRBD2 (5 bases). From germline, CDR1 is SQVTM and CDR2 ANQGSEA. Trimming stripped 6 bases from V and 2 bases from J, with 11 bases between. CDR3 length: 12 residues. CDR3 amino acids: CSVQRSPYEQYF. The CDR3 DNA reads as TGCAGCGTCCAGCGGAGCCCCTACGAGCAGTACTTC.